A single sample is the source of the 32 T cell receptor beta chains below, sequenced in a study of blood T cells in healthy people across ages. Primers used in a second PCR of about 7 to 12 cycles were a sample-barcoded 5' primer and a J-beta primer mix. TCRdb re-derived calls from the 5' RACE reads in MiXCR, one entry per CDR3 protein. The data show 720,000 or so distinct CDR3 sequences, approximately 40% seen once. Sequenced: blood. The receptors shown here come from a man older than 75 in good health.

This clonotype has only one observation. The chain carries TRBV20-1 and TRBJ2-3; TRBD1 is a possible D gene (6 bases). Germline-derived CDR1 and CDR2 are DFQATT and SNEGSKA (reference sequence). The CDR3 consists of 14 residues. V shed 4 bases and J shed 0 bases, with 11 bases lying between them. CDR3: CSANLGASTDTQYF. The DNA for the CDR3 is TGCAGTGCTAATCTGGGGGCTAGCACAGATACGCAGTATTTT.

This chain connects TRBV12-3 or TRBV12-4 to TRBJ2-5, with D possibly TRBD2 on 5 matching bases. The CDR3 contains 15 residues. Between the trimmed V and J ends, which lost 5 bases and 2 bases, there was a span of 15 bases. CDR3 loop: CASSLNGLSQETQYF. The CDR3 DNA reads as TGTGCCAGCAGTCTGAACGGACTCAGTCAAGAGACCCAGTACTTC.

Concerning this clonotype itself: Germline is not matched at one junction end, which may reflect a read error. The V gene is TRBV20-1, the J gene TRBJ2-3, with 10 bases matching TRBD2. Germline CDR1 reads DFQATT; CDR2 reads SNEGSKA (reference sequence). The CDR3 is 13 residues long. This chain's CDR3 is CSAKRTSGDTRYF. The CDR3 nucleotides are TGCAGTGCTAAGCGGACTAGCGGAGATACGCGGTATTTT.

This sequence joins TRBV10-2 and TRBJ2-4; weak D call: TRBD2 (7 bases). Germline lookup yields CDR1 WSHSY and CDR2 SAAADI. This CDR3 spans 16 amino acids. Trimming stripped 0 bases from V and 13 bases from J, with 22 bases between. CDR3 amino acids: CASSESVGTGAGEQYF. CDR3 bases: TGCGCCAGCAGTGAGTCGGTCGGAACGGGGGCGGGAGAGCAGTACTTC.

For this clonotype: One junction end disagrees with the germline gene, perhaps due to a read error. The rearrangement joins TRBV6-6 to TRBJ2-3, with D hard to call. Germline V gene sequence: CDR1 MNHNY, CDR2 SVGAGI (reference sequence). The CDR3 totals 13 residues. The CDR3 region has the DNA TGTGCCAGCAGTGACTCGTTCGGAGATACGCAGTATTTT. This codes for CASSDSFGDTQYF.

The table lists this clonotype with a few counts. The chain is built from TRBV6-2 or TRBV6-3 and TRBJ2-7; maybe TRBD1 (6 bases). The CDR3 has 14 amino acids. V gave up 6 bases and J gave up 5 bases, with 17 bases separating them. The germline V gene encodes CDR1 MNHEY and CDR2 SVGEGT. CDR3 amino acids: CASRPGQDLNEQYF. In DNA, the CDR3 is TGTGCCAGCAGACCGGGACAAGACCTAAACGAGCAGTACTTC.

The chain carries TRBV7-3 and TRBJ2-7; 8 positions match TRBD2. The ends lost 0 bases at V and 5 bases at J; junction bases unmatched: 9. Germline lookup yields CDR1 SGHTA and CDR2 FQGTGA. The CDR3 extends over 16 amino acids. Here the CDR3 reads CASSLTRLARNDEQYF. DNA for the CDR3: TGTGCCAGCAGCTTAACCCGACTAGCGAGGAACGACGAGCAGTACTTC.

The chain links TRBV6-2 or TRBV6-3 to TRBJ2-1, with 7 bases lining up with TRBD2. Unmatched junction bases numbered 8, after V lost 9 bases and J lost 6 bases. From germline, CDR1 is MNHEY and CDR2 SVGEGT. This CDR3 has 13 residues. The CDR3 coding sequence is TGTGCCAGTTTTAGCGGGTACGGCAATGAGCAGTTCTTC. Amino acids: CASFSGYGNEQFF.

For this clonotype: One end of the junction does not line up with germline, which may come from a read error. The V and J genes are TRBV11-3 and TRBJ2-1; tentative D call: TRBD2 (5 bases). The CDR3 sequence is 15 residues long. In germline, CDR1 is SGHNT, CDR2 YENEEA. The DNA of the CDR3 is TGTGCCAGCAGCCAGGAATCGAGCTCCTACAATGAGCGGTACTTC. Amino acids: CASSQESSSYNERYF.

The rearrangement uses TRBV29-1 and TRBJ2-3, with unresolved D. CDR3 size: 12 residues. CDR1 is SQVTM, CDR2 ANQGSEA, per germline. Between the trimmed V and J ends, which lost 2 bases and 5 bases, there was a span of 8 bases. The DNA of the CDR3 is TGCAGCGTTGAACCTCCAGGAGATACGCAGTATTTT. This gives the protein CSVEPPGDTQYF.

The rearrangement links TRBV18 to TRBJ2-5, with D maybe TRBD1 (5 bases). In germline, CDR1 is KGHSH, CDR2 LQKENI. Between the trimmed V and J ends, which lost 0 bases and 6 bases, there was a span of 8 bases. The CDR3 has 13 residues. The CDR3 spells CASSPPGAKTQYF. In DNA form, the CDR3 reads TGTGCCAGCTCACCACCAGGGGCAAAGACCCAGTACTTC.

The chain links TRBV20-1 to TRBJ2-1; 14 nucleotides line up with TRBD2. V shed 3 bases, J shed 5 bases, and the junction held 6 bases outside the gene matches. Germline CDR1 reads DFQATT; CDR2 reads SNEGSKA (reference sequence). CDR3 size: 16 residues. CDR3 amino acids: CSASSTSGRADNEQFF. CDR3 coding DNA: TGCAGTGCTAGTTCGACTAGCGGGAGGGCCGACAATGAGCAGTTCTTC.

This clonotype was seen only a few times. The chain has TRBV27 and TRBJ1-2; 7 bases agree with TRBD1. V dropped 5 bases and J dropped 7; count of bases not matched to a gene: 7. CDR1 and CDR2 (germline): MNHEY, SMNVEV (reference sequence). This CDR3 is built from 13 residues. CDR3 region: CASSPAQGSGYTF. CDR3 coding DNA: TGTGCCAGCAGTCCAGCACAGGGGAGTGGCTACACCTTC.

There are a few counts of this clonotype. This chain links TRBV16 with TRBJ1-2; D uncertain. The CDR3 covers 16 residues. From germline, CDR1 is KGHSY and CDR2 FQNENV. Trimming removed 4 bases from V and 4 bases from J, with 19 bases in between. The CDR3 sequence is CASSPHAEGIGYGYTF. The CDR3 DNA is TGTGCCAGCAGCCCCCACGCAGAGGGTATCGGCTATGGCTACACCTTC.

This clonotype was found once. The V gene is TRBV27, the J gene TRBJ1-5; D is perhaps TRBD1 (6 bases). The CDR3 length is 15 residues. CDR1 is MNHEY, CDR2 SMNVEV, per germline (reference sequence). Trimming took off 4 bases at V and 6 bases at J, with 16 bases between the two ends. The CDR3 reads CASSSYDRWGQPQHF. CDR3 DNA sequence: TGTGCCAGCAGTTCGTATGACAGGTGGGGTCAGCCCCAGCATTTT.

The chain couples TRBV6-2 or TRBV6-3 to TRBJ2-5; TRBD2 is a possible D gene (7 bases). CDR3 size: 16 residues. Germline V lookup: CDR1 MNHEY, CDR2 SVGEGT. V was shortened by 4 bases and J by 11 bases, with 26 bases between the two germline ends. The CDR3 sequence: CASSSSAGAAYNEQYF. The DNA of the CDR3 is TGTGCCAGCAGTTCAAGTGCGGGGGCGGCCTACAATGAGCAGTACTTC.

In the case of this clonotype: An end of the junction does not agree with germline; a read error may underlie this. V is TRBV7-2 and J is TRBJ1-2; 9 bases fit TRBD1. The CDR3 has 16 amino acids. The germline gives CDR1 SGHTA, CDR2 FQGNSA. CDR3 coding DNA: TGTGCCAACAGCTTAGCGGCTCGGACAGGGGTCTATGGCTACACCTTC. It translates to CANSLAARTGVYGYTF.

Note on this clonotype: The junction departs from the called germline gene at one end, perhaps through a read error. The chain couples TRBV7-3 to TRBJ2-5, with D perhaps TRBD1 or TRBD2 (7 bases each). Germline values: CDR1 SGHTA, CDR2 FQGTGA. The CDR3 has 16 amino acids. CDR3 bases: TGTGCCTGCAGCCCTTCAGGGGGGGGCGGTAAAGAGACCCAGTACTTC. Its protein is CACSPSGGGGKETQYF.

This chain links TRBV20-1 with TRBJ2-3; D assignment may be TRBD1 or TRBD2 (5 bases each). V lost 0 bases and J lost 0, with 7 bases in between. The CDR3 has 14 residues. CDR1 is DFQATT, CDR2 SNEGSKA, per germline (reference sequence). CDR3 region: CSARDGASTDTQYF. The CDR3 nucleotides read TGCAGTGCTAGAGACGGGGCTAGCACAGATACGCAGTATTTT.

This clonotype was counted only a few times. The V call is TRBV5-1, the J call TRBJ2-7; 8 bases match TRBD2. The CDR3 sequence is 15 residues long. CDR1 SGHRS and CDR2 YFSETQ come from the germline V gene. Trimming removed 2 bases from V and 3 bases from J; junction bases left unmatched: 7. The CDR3 DNA is TGCGCCAGCAGCTTCGGGCTAGCGGGTATCTACGAGCAGTACTTC. Amino acid sequence: CASSFGLAGIYEQYF.

This clonotype was observed a handful of times. The V gene is TRBV27, the J gene TRBJ2-3; TRBD2 matches 7 bases. V shed 2 bases and J 4 bases; nucleotides not matched to a gene: 6. Germline lookup yields CDR1 MNHEY and CDR2 SMNVEV (reference sequence). The CDR3 extends over 15 amino acids. The DNA for the CDR3 is TGTGCCAGCAGTTTAGGGGGGAGGGTACCAGATACGCAGTATTTT. This gives the protein CASSLGGRVPDTQYF.

V gene TRBV12-5 combines with J gene TRBJ2-3; 8 positions match TRBD2. V shed 7 bases, J shed 3 bases, and the junction held 15 bases outside the gene matches. In germline, CDR1 is LGHNT, CDR2 FRNRAP. This CDR3 spans 17 amino acids. The CDR3 DNA follows: TGTGCTAGTGCCAGAGCCGGGACTAGTGTTGAGACAGATACGCAGTATTTT. Translated, it gives CASARAGTSVETDTQYF.

V and J are TRBV5-4 and TRBJ1-1, with TRBD1 as a possible D gene (6 bases). Trimming removed 3 bases from V and 0 bases from J, with 12 bases in between. CDR1 and CDR2 from the germline V gene are SGHNT and YYREEE (reference sequence). The CDR3 runs 15 residues. The DNA of the CDR3 is TGTGCCAGCAGCTGGGACAAGGGGATGAACACTGAAGCTTTCTTT. This gives the protein CASSWDKGMNTEAFF.

This chain uses TRBV28 with TRBJ2-2; no definite D call. The V end was cut by 8 bases, the J end by 3 bases, with 7 bases between. This CDR3 is 12 amino acids long. From germline, CDR1 is MDHEN and CDR2 SYDVKM. The CDR3 region is CASLGYTGELFF. The CDR3 DNA follows: TGTGCCAGCCTGGGGTACACCGGGGAGCTGTTTTTT.

The gene calls are TRBV12-3 or TRBV12-4 and TRBJ2-5, with D possibly being TRBD2 (5 bases). This CDR3 spans 15 amino acids. V was shortened by 7 bases and J by 4 bases, with 19 bases between the two germline ends. The DNA for the CDR3 is TGTGCCAGCACTCCCGGGAAGGGCCGTAGAGAGACCCAGTACTTC. As protein: CASTPGKGRRETQYF.

V gene TRBV7-8 combines with J gene TRBJ2-3; 7 bases line up with TRBD1. J gave up 2 bases and V 5 bases, and 7 bases lay outside the gene matches. The V gene's germline CDR1 is SGHVS and CDR2 FQNEAQ. The CDR3 totals 15 residues. CDR3 protein: CASSTRDRLTDTQYF. The CDR3 DNA reads as TGTGCCAGCAGCACCCGGGACAGACTCACAGATACGCAGTATTTT.

A word on this clonotype: A read error may account for a junction end that differs from germline. The chain combines TRBV20-1 with TRBJ1-2; D gene unclear. The CDR3 contains 16 residues. Germline V lookup: CDR1 DFQATT, CDR2 SNEGSKA (reference sequence). The CDR3 sequence: CSATSPNPTENYGYTF. The DNA for the CDR3 is TGCAGTGCCACGAGTCCAAATCCCACAGAGAACTATGGCTACACTTTC.

This clonotype was recorded a few times. The chain has TRBV2 and TRBJ1-2; 11 bases agree with TRBD1. V was clipped by 7 bases and J by 5 bases; unmatched bases: 6. This CDR3 comprises 14 residues. CDR1 is SNHLY and CDR2 is FYNNEI in the germline V gene. The DNA for the CDR3 is TGTGCCAGCACCCCGAGGGACAGGGGGTATGGCTACACCTTC. It encodes CASTPRDRGYGYTF.

The CDR3 protein is CASSAIGAGGAVNTEAFF. The DNA of the CDR3 is TGTGCCAGCAGCGCGATAGGTGCCGGGGGCGCGGTGAACACTGAAGCTTTCTTT. The chain employs TRBV7-9 and TRBJ1-1, with D maybe TRBD1 (6 bases). Trimming removed 5 bases at V and 0 bases at J, with 22 bases between. This CDR3 region has 18 residues. CDR1 is SEHNR, CDR2 FQNEAQ, per germline (reference sequence).

The chain carries TRBV20-1 and TRBJ1-2; D not certain. This CDR3 comprises 10 residues. Germline values: CDR1 DFQATT, CDR2 SNEGSKA (reference sequence). Trimming left V 6 bases short and J 1 base short, with 3 bases between. The CDR3 DNA is TGCAGTGCCGTTAACTATGGCTACACCTTC. Residues: CSAVNYGYTF.

Notes on this clonotype: A much larger clone lies one base from this, so it may be a read error. This rearrangement joins TRBV6-2 or TRBV6-3 to TRBJ2-3, with 8 bases fitting TRBD2. CDR3 length: 16 amino acids. Germline V gene lookup returns CDR1 MNHEY and CDR2 SVGEGT. V dropped 2 bases and J dropped 5; count of bases not matched to a gene: 9. The DNA for the CDR3 is TGTGCCAGCAGTTACCCTTCAGCGGGGGTCAGAGATACGCAGTATTTT. This sequence encodes CASSYPSAGVRDTQYF.

This clonotype came up many times. The rearrangement uses TRBV5-1 and TRBJ2-7; a possible D gene is TRBD1 (6 bases). Germline-derived CDR1 and CDR2 are SGHRS and YFSETQ. Between the trimmed V and J ends, which lost 5 bases and 5 bases, there was a span of 11 bases. This CDR3 region has 12 residues. The CDR3 region is CASRWDNHEQYF. CDR3 sequence (DNA): TGCGCCAGCAGATGGGACAACCACGAGCAGTACTTC.